These 25 T cell receptor beta chains share one sample of origin, sequenced in a study of OX40 agonist ivuxolimab in advanced cancers. Libraries were prepared by immunoSEQ multiplex PCR; TCRdb keeps only in-frame clonotypes and omits some of them. Here the sample spans roughly 80,000 clones, about 85% being singletons. The starting material was CD4+ or CD8+ T cells sorted from blood, obtained in a trial of the OX40 agonist ivuxolimab. These TCRs come from an adult with an advanced solid tumor such as melanoma, head and neck, liver or kidney cancer.

The rearrangement uses TRBV5-4 and TRBJ1-3; D uncertain. Germline CDR1 and CDR2: SGHNT and YYREEE (reference sequence). CDR3 length: 14 residues. V gave up 0 bases and J gave up 3 bases, with 7 bases separating them. In DNA, the CDR3 is TGTGCCAGCAGCTTGGGGGCGGGTGGAAACACCATATATTTT. This codes for CASSLGAGGNTIYF.

The rearrangement joins TRBV5-8 to TRBJ2-6; possibly TRBD1 for D (7 bases). Trimming pared 7 bases from V and 0 bases from J, leaving 14 bases between. The CDR3 covers 16 residues. Germline V CDR1 and CDR2: SGHTS, YDEGEE. This CDR3 reads CASGRGVSSGANVLTF. The DNA of the CDR3 is TGTGCCAGCGGCAGGGGGGTCAGCTCTGGGGCCAACGTCCTGACTTTC. The entire variable domain, with the rest obtained from reference TRBV5-8 and TRBJ2-6, is as follows: EAGVTQSPTHLIKTRGQQATLRCSPISGHTSVYWYQQALGLGLQFLLWYDEGEERNRGNFPPRFSGRQFPNYSSELNVNALELEDSALYLCASGRGVSSGANVLTFGAGSRLTVL.

This chain joins TRBV5-4 and TRBJ1-1; D possibly corresponds to TRBD1 (6 bases). The germline V gene has CDR1 SGHNT and CDR2 YYREEE (reference sequence). V gave up 1 base and J gave up 5 bases, with 9 bases separating them. The CDR3 loop spans 13 amino acids. CDR3 protein: CASSLSRGTEAFF. CDR3 coding DNA: TGTGCCAGCAGCTTGTCGAGGGGGACTGAAGCTTTCTTT.

The chain's CDR3 is CASSSTSGGLYEQYF. DNA of the CDR3: TGTGCCAGCAGCTCTACTAGCGGGGGACTTTACGAGCAGTACTTC. The V and J genes are TRBV5-5 and TRBJ2-7; 11 bases map to TRBD2. Germline V gene sequence: CDR1 SGHKS, CDR2 YYEKEE (reference sequence). J lost 4 bases, V lost 3 bases, and 6 bases had no gene match. The CDR3 runs 15 residues.

This clone was recorded a few times. The chain links TRBV11-2 to TRBJ2-7, with TRBD1 as a possible D gene (6 bases). In germline, CDR1 is SGHAT, CDR2 FQNNGV. The CDR3 covers 15 residues. V lost 5 bases and J 4 bases, leaving 18 bases between the germline ends. The CDR3: CASSPTSGVRYEQYF. The CDR3 DNA reads TGTGCCAGCAGCCCGACCTCAGGGGTTCGATACGAGCAGTACTTC.

The genes are TRBV9 and TRBJ2-2, with 10 positions matching TRBD1. Germline CDR1 reads SGDLS; CDR2 reads YYNGEE. The CDR3 consists of 16 residues. V shed 4 bases, J shed 7 bases, and the junction held 10 bases outside the gene matches. The chain's CDR3 is CASSPRGQGRIGELFF. DNA of the CDR3: TGTGCCAGCAGCCCGAGGGGACAGGGGAGGATCGGGGAGCTGTTTTTT.

The chain joins TRBV18 to TRBJ1-1; D ambiguous. The CDR3 is 14 residues long. In germline, CDR1 is KGHSH, CDR2 LQKENI. The ends were cut back, 5 bases at V and 1 base at J, with 11 bases in the middle. The CDR3 region has the DNA TGTGCCAGCTCAGGGTCGACGGAGAACACTGAAGCTTTCTTT. This codes for CASSGSTENTEAFF.

This chain joins TRBV2 and TRBJ2-6; D possibly corresponds to TRBD1 (6 bases). Germline lookup yields CDR1 SNHLY and CDR2 FYNNEI. Trimming removed 6 bases at V and 3 bases at J, with 9 bases between. This CDR3 region has 14 residues. The CDR3 region has the DNA TGTGCCAGCAGCGCAGGGGTTGGGGCCAACGTCCTGACTTTC. Translated, it gives CASSAGVGANVLTF.

The chain uses TRBV10-3 and TRBJ2-1; the match to TRBD2 covers 7 bases. Germline V lookup: CDR1 ENHRY, CDR2 SYGVKD. V trimming: 7 bases; J trimming: 7 bases; junction bases outside the gene matches: 19. This CDR3 spans 17 amino acids. This CDR3 is CAIKSGVAAGVLNEQFF. The CDR3 coding sequence is TGTGCCATCAAGTCGGGGGTAGCGGCGGGGGTTTTAAATGAGCAGTTCTTC.

The CDR3 bases are TGTGCCTGGAGTTTAGGGCAGGGGGGGGAAAAACTGTTTTTT. Translated, it gives CAWSLGQGGEKLFF. The rearrangement joins TRBV30 to TRBJ1-4; 7 bases match TRBD1. The CDR3 is 14 residues long. After removal of 2 bases from V and 8 bases from J, the junction contained 8 bases not matched to a gene. Germline V gene sequence: CDR1 GTSNPN, CDR2 SVGIG (reference sequence). The full variable domain, completed using reference TRBV30 and TRBJ1-4, is SQTIHQWPATLVQPVGSPLSLECTVEGTSNPNLYWYRQAAGRGLQLLFYSVGIGQISSEVPQNLSASRPQDRQFILSSKKLLLSDSGFYLCAWSLGQGGEKLFFGSGTQLSVL.

J is TRBJ1-3 and V is TRBV10-3; D gene unclear. Germline V gene data show CDR1 as ENHRY and CDR2 as SYGVKD. Trimming took 6 bases from V and 7 from J, leaving 13 bases between them. The CDR3 sequence is 13 residues long. Written as DNA, the CDR3 is TGTGCCATCAGCGCTCAGGCGGGGAACACCATATATTTT. It is translated as CAISAQAGNTIYF.

The rearrangement links TRBV6-6 to TRBJ2-1; TRBD2 aligns across 12 bases. The length of the CDR3 is 16 residues. Losses at the gene ends were 6 bases for V and 4 bases for J; bases not matched to a gene: 7. Germline V gives CDR1 MNHNY, CDR2 SVGAGI (reference sequence). The CDR3 loop is CASRKITSGGYNEQFF. The CDR3 region has the DNA TGTGCCAGCAGGAAAATCACTAGCGGGGGGTACAATGAGCAGTTCTTC.

The chain recombines TRBV18 with TRBJ1-4; maybe TRBD1 (6 bases). Trimming took off 1 base at V and 0 bases at J, with 6 bases between the two ends. Germline loops: CDR1 KGHSH, CDR2 LQKENI. The CDR3 runs 15 residues. DNA for the CDR3: TGTGCCAGCTCACCACGACAGGCAACTAATGAAAAACTGTTTTTT. It translates to CASSPRQATNEKLFF. Filled out from reference TRBV18 and TRBJ1-4, the complete variable domain reads NAGVMQNPRHLVRRRGQEARLRCSPMKGHSHVYWYRQLPEEGLKFMVYLQKENIIDESGMPKERFSAEFPKEGPSILRIQQVVRGDSAAYFCASSPRQATNEKLFFGSGTQLSVL.

This chain joins TRBV19 and TRBJ2-3, with 9 bases aligning to TRBD1. Germline CDR1 and CDR2: LNHDA and SQIVND (reference sequence). The CDR3 extends over 15 amino acids. V dropped 3 bases and J dropped 6; count of bases not matched to a gene: 7. The CDR3 region is CASSMTGGGFDTQYF. The CDR3, as DNA: TGTGCCAGTAGTATGACAGGGGGAGGTTTCGATACGCAGTATTTT. Combining the CDR3 with reference TRBV19 and TRBJ2-3 gives the whole variable domain DGGITQSPKYLFRKEGQNVTLSCEQNLNHDAMYWYRQDPGQGLRLIYYSQIVNDFQKGDIAEGYSVSREKKESFPLTVTSAQKNPTAFYLCASSMTGGGFDTQYFGPGTRLTVL.

This chain connects TRBV7-9 to TRBJ2-3; D may be TRBD1 or TRBD2 (5 bases each). Germline V gene sequence: CDR1 SEHNR, CDR2 FQNEAQ (reference sequence). The V end lost 5 bases, the J end lost 5 bases, and 17 bases lay between the germline ends. This CDR3 is built from 15 residues. The CDR3 protein is CASSPPGQGRDTQYF. The CDR3 region has the DNA TGTGCCAGCAGCCCCCCGGGGCAGGGAAGAGATACGCAGTATTTT.

CDR3 residues: CASSFTGLGETQYF. CDR3 sequence (DNA): TGCGCCAGCAGCTTTACAGGGCTGGGCGAGACCCAGTACTTC. The chain carries TRBV5-1 and TRBJ2-5; D possibly corresponds to TRBD1 (6 bases). V lost 2 bases and J 5 bases, leaving 13 bases between the germline ends. CDR1 SGHRS and CDR2 YFSETQ come from the germline V gene. The CDR3 has 14 amino acids.

The chain uses TRBV7-8 and TRBJ2-2; D is unresolved. The germline gives CDR1 SGHVS, CDR2 FQNEAQ. The ends were cut back, 1 base at V and 1 base at J, with 7 bases in the middle. The CDR3 sequence is 15 residues long. DNA for the CDR3: TGTGCCAGCAGCTTAGGGTGGGTGAACACCGGGGAGCTGTTTTTT. Amino acids: CASSLGWVNTGELFF.

This clone showed up just once. The chain is built from TRBV21-1 and TRBJ1-1. TRBV21-1 is reported as a pseudogene. The CDR3 sequence is 14 residues long. The CDR3 spells CASSNDAKRGGAFF. The CDR3 nucleotides read TGTGCCAGCAGCAACGACGCTAAGAGGGGGGGAGCTTTCTTT.

The chain employs TRBV6-1 and TRBJ1-2; maybe TRBD1 (6 bases). CDR1 and CDR2 (germline): MNHNS, SASEGT. The V end was cut by 1 base, the J end by 4 bases, with 16 bases between. This CDR3 is 16 amino acids long. For the CDR3, the DNA is TGTGCCAGCAGTGAAGGAGAGGGGGGCGCGGGCTATGGCTACACCTTC. Residues: CASSEGEGGAGYGYTF.

This chain joins TRBV5-8 and TRBJ2-2, with D perhaps given as TRBD1 or TRBD2 (7 bases each). The CDR3 has 15 amino acids. Trimming shortened V by 2 bases and J by 9 bases, and 17 bases separated the two germline ends. The germline V gene encodes CDR1 SGHTS and CDR2 YDEGEE. CDR3 in DNA: TGTGCCAGCAGCTTCCGACAGGGAGGGTTAAGGGAGCTGTTTTTT. Translated: CASSFRQGGLRELFF.

The J gene is TRBJ1-3, the V gene TRBV30; D is undetermined. This CDR3 is built from 11 residues. From germline, CDR1 is GTSNPN and CDR2 SVGIG (reference sequence). The DNA for the CDR3 is TGTGGACGGGACTCTGGAAACACCATATATTTT. It codes for CGRDSGNTIYF.

The chain links TRBV12-5 to TRBJ1-1; D remains ambiguous. The CDR3 spans 12 residues. Germline-derived CDR1 and CDR2 are LGHNT and FRNRAP. The V end was cut by 4 bases, the J end by 11 bases, with 14 bases between. The CDR3 DNA sequence: TGTGCTAGTGGTTGGGATTCAGGAGGCGCTTTCTTT. Its translation is CASGWDSGGAFF.

This chain links TRBV5-4 with TRBJ2-3; no clear D gene. Germline CDR1 and CDR2: SGHNT and YYREEE (reference sequence). The CDR3 has 12 amino acids. The V and J ends lost 7 bases and 6 bases respectively, with 12 bases between them. The CDR3 loop reads CASGFVLDTQYF. Written as DNA, the CDR3 is TGTGCCAGCGGGTTCGTATTGGATACGCAGTATTTT.

In regard to this clone: Sequence at one end of the junction differs from germline and may be a read error. V is TRBV5-1 and J is TRBJ1-2, with 8 bases that match TRBD1. From germline, CDR1 is SGHRS and CDR2 YFSETQ. The CDR3 contains 14 residues. The CDR3 DNA sequence: TGTGCCAGCAGGGGCAGGGGGCCGGTGAGAGGCTACACCTTC. It specifies CASRGRGPVRGYTF.

This chain connects TRBV9 to TRBJ2-3, with 7 bases aligning to TRBD2. V lost 0 bases, J lost 0 bases, and 7 bases stayed unmatched. CDR1 is SGDLS and CDR2 is YYNGEE in the germline V gene. This CDR3 is built from 17 residues. The chain's CDR3 is CASSVATGEGSTDTQYF. For the CDR3, the DNA is TGTGCCAGCAGCGTAGCTACGGGGGAGGGGAGCACAGATACGCAGTATTTT. Looking up the rest from reference TRBV9 and TRBJ2-3 gives the full variable domain: DSGVTQTPKHLITATGQRVTLRCSPRSGDLSVYWYQQSLDQGLQFLIQYYNGEERAKGNILERFSAQQFPDLHSELNLSSLELGDSALYFCASSVATGEGSTDTQYFGPGTRLTVL.